A selection of T cell receptor beta chains follows, all from one sample in a study of CD8+CD57+ T cells in acquired aplastic anemia. TCRdb passed the reads through MiXCR, listing each CDR3 protein once. The table records about 190,000 distinct CDR3 sequences, around 45% of them present only once. The sample consisted of sorted CD4+, CD8+, or CD8+CD57+ T cells (not recorded which) from PBMCs. All receptors derive from a human donor with aplastic anemia. Each CDR3 is given with its conserved first and last residue. A D gene is named only where the DNA matches it firmly. Clone size is stated in some rows and not others, as once, few, many or a class when expanded.

clone_size: .; v_call: TRBV12-3/TRBV12-4; d_call: .; j_call: TRBJ2-3; cdr3_nt: TGTGCCAGCAGTTTACCGGGGGACCTCACAGATACGCAGTATTTT; cdr3_aa: CASSLPGDLTDTQYF
clone_size: many; v_call: TRBV5-6; d_call: TRBD1; j_call: TRBJ1-1; cdr3_nt: TGTGCCAGCAGCCGCGACAGGGGGTACACTGAAGCTTTCTTT; cdr3_aa: CASSRDRGYTEAFF
clone_size: few; v_call: TRBV29-1; d_call: .; j_call: TRBJ2-3; cdr3_nt: TGCAGCGTTGAACCTAGCACAGATACGCAGTATTTT; cdr3_aa: CSVEPSTDTQYF
clone_size: few; v_call: TRBV10-3; d_call: .; j_call: TRBJ1-5; cdr3_nt: TGTGCCATCGGGGGAGGTGAAGATCAGCCCCAGCATTTT; cdr3_aa: CAIGGGEDQPQHF
clone_size: once; v_call: TRBV6-5; d_call: .; j_call: TRBJ2-7; cdr3_nt: TGTGCCAGCAGTTACGAGGGTTACGAGCAGTACTTC; cdr3_aa: CASSYEGYEQYF
clone_size: many; v_call: TRBV4-3; d_call: .; j_call: TRBJ1-5; cdr3_nt: TGCGCCAGCAGCCAAGATGCCGAGGGATCTGGTCAGCCCCAGCATTTT; cdr3_aa: CASSQDAEGSGQPQHF
clone_size: many; v_call: TRBV9; d_call: .; j_call: TRBJ2-2; cdr3_nt: TGTGCCAGCAGCGTGCCGGAGTCCGGGGAGCTGTTTTTT; cdr3_aa: CASSVPESGELFF
clone_size: .; v_call: TRBV7-3; d_call: TRBD2; j_call: TRBJ2-7; cdr3_nt: TGTGCCAGCAGCGAGAGCGGGAGCTATGAGCAGCACTTC; cdr3_aa: CASSESGSYEQHF
clone_size: many; v_call: TRBV5-8; d_call: .; j_call: TRBJ2-5; cdr3_nt: TGTGCCAGCAGCCAAGAGGGGAGGCCGCAAGAGACCCAGTACTTC; cdr3_aa: CASSQEGRPQETQYF
clone_size: many; v_call: TRBV5-8; d_call: .; j_call: TRBJ2-7; cdr3_nt: TGTGCCAGCCGACGTCTGGGGGAGCAGTACTTC; cdr3_aa: CASRRLGEQYF
clone_size: many; v_call: TRBV2; d_call: TRBD1; j_call: TRBJ2-2; cdr3_nt: TGTGCCAGCAGTGATCCCGGACAGGGGGCTTCGGTCGGGGAGCTGTTTTTT; cdr3_aa: CASSDPGQGASVGELFF
clone_size: few; v_call: TRBV9; d_call: .; j_call: TRBJ2-7; cdr3_nt: TGTGCCAGCAGCGTAGGGAGCGGCCGGTCCTACGAGCAGTACTTC; cdr3_aa: CASSVGSGRSYEQYF
clone_size: .; v_call: TRBV10-3; d_call: .; j_call: TRBJ1-6; cdr3_nt: TGTGCCAGCAGCCCAGGTCCCGGGACACCCCTCCACTTT; cdr3_aa: CASSPGPGTPLHF
clone_size: .; v_call: TRBV7-2; d_call: .; j_call: TRBJ2-7; cdr3_nt: TGTGCCAGCAGCTTAGCGGTAGGATCCTACGAGCAGTACTTC; cdr3_aa: CASSLAVGSYEQYF
clone_size: many; v_call: TRBV6-5; d_call: TRBD1; j_call: TRBJ2-1; cdr3_nt: TGTGCCAGCAGTTACGGGAGACAGGGGACGAACAGCCGGTTCTTC; cdr3_aa: CASSYGRQGTNSRFF
clone_size: many; v_call: TRBV2; d_call: TRBD2; j_call: TRBJ2-2; cdr3_nt: TGTGCCAGCAGCCTCCTAGCGGGAGCCACCGGGGAGCTGTTTTTT; cdr3_aa: CASSLLAGATGELFF
clone_size: many; v_call: TRBV7-2; d_call: TRBD1; j_call: TRBJ1-4; cdr3_nt: TGTGCCAGCAGCCGACAGGGTAGGGAAAAACTGTTTTTT; cdr3_aa: CASSRQGREKLFF
clone_size: many; v_call: TRBV2; d_call: .; j_call: TRBJ2-5; cdr3_nt: TGTGCCAGCAAACTTTACCGGGAGTATGAGACCCAGTACTTT; cdr3_aa: CASKLYREYETQYF
clone_size: .; v_call: TRBV2; d_call: .; j_call: TRBJ1-5; cdr3_nt: TGTGCCAGCAGTGAAGCGGGGCCCCGGGTTCAGCCCCAGCATTTT; cdr3_aa: CASSEAGPRVQPQHF
clone_size: many; v_call: TRBV20-1; d_call: TRBD2; j_call: TRBJ2-7; cdr3_nt: TGCAGTGCTAGGGGGACTAGCGGGAGTAGGGCCTACGAGCAGTACTTC; cdr3_aa: CSARGTSGSRAYEQYF
clone_size: .; v_call: TRBV27; d_call: .; j_call: TRBJ2-5; cdr3_nt: TGTGCCAGCAGTTTAACGGCATACCAAGAGACCCAGTACTTC; cdr3_aa: CASSLTAYQETQYF
clone_size: few; v_call: TRBV30; d_call: .; j_call: TRBJ2-2; cdr3_nt: TGTGCCTGGAGTGTCGCTAGCGCGACCGGGGAGCTGTTTTTT; cdr3_aa: CAWSVASATGELFF
clone_size: .; v_call: TRBV7-9; d_call: .; j_call: TRBJ2-5; cdr3_nt: TGTGCCAGCAGCTTTGTTAACCGCGAGACCCAGTACTTC; cdr3_aa: CASSFVNRETQYF
clone_size: few; v_call: TRBV7-9; d_call: TRBD2; j_call: TRBJ2-1; cdr3_nt: TGTGCCAGCAGTTATCTAGCGGGTGAGCAGTTCTTC; cdr3_aa: CASSYLAGEQFF
clone_size: few; v_call: TRBV19; d_call: .; j_call: TRBJ2-5; cdr3_nt: TGTGCCAGTAGTATAAAGCGACAAGAGACCCAGTACTTC; cdr3_aa: CASSIKRQETQYF
clone_size: .; v_call: TRBV29-1; d_call: TRBD1; j_call: TRBJ2-2; cdr3_nt: TGCAGCGTTCAATCGACAGGGGACGGGGAGCTGTTTTTT; cdr3_aa: CSVQSTGDGELFF
clone_size: many; v_call: TRBV12-3/TRBV12-4; d_call: .; j_call: TRBJ2-1; cdr3_nt: TGTGCCAGCAGTTCGCTCGGGAGATCCTACAATGAGCAGTTCTTC; cdr3_aa: CASSSLGRSYNEQFF
clone_size: many; v_call: TRBV6-1; d_call: .; j_call: TRBJ1-3; cdr3_nt: TGTGCCAGCAACTACGGCATAAACTCTGGAAACACCATATATTTT; cdr3_aa: CASNYGINSGNTIYF
clone_size: .; v_call: TRBV19; d_call: .; j_call: TRBJ2-6; cdr3_nt: TGTGCCAGTATCGCGGATGCCGGGGCCAACGTCCTGACTTTC; cdr3_aa: CASIADAGANVLTF
clone_size: .; v_call: TRBV7-9; d_call: .; j_call: TRBJ2-2; cdr3_nt: TGTGCCAGCAGCTTAGAAACAACCGGGGAGCTGTTTTTT; cdr3_aa: CASSLETTGELFF
clone_size: .; v_call: TRBV20-1; d_call: TRBD1; j_call: TRBJ1-5; cdr3_nt: TGCAGTGCTAGACGCCAAACAGGGGGTGTTCAGCCCCAGCATTTT; cdr3_aa: CSARRQTGGVQPQHF
clone_size: .; v_call: TRBV5-1; d_call: .; j_call: TRBJ2-7; cdr3_nt: TGCGCCAGCAAGGAGGGGGCCCAGAACGAGCAGTACTTC; cdr3_aa: CASKEGAQNEQYF
clone_size: .; v_call: TRBV9; d_call: TRBD1; j_call: TRBJ1-6; cdr3_nt: TGTGCCAGCAGCGTAAAGGGGGCGGGTTCACCCCTCCACTTT; cdr3_aa: CASSVKGAGSPLHF
clone_size: few; v_call: TRBV2; d_call: TRBD2; j_call: TRBJ2-7; cdr3_nt: TGTGCCAGCCCTACGCGCGGGGGCGAGCAGTACTTC; cdr3_aa: CASPTRGGEQYF
clone_size: .; v_call: TRBV15; d_call: TRBD1; j_call: TRBJ1-2; cdr3_nt: TGTGCCACCAGAGTAGACAGGGTAGGTGGCTACACCTTC; cdr3_aa: CATRVDRVGGYTF